This T cell receptor beta chain is drawn from a study of monozygotic twins with inflammatory bowel disease. Findings and limits, study-wide: TCRbeta inverse Simpson diversity was decreased in IBD patients versus healthy co-twins.

TCRdb re-called the 5' RACE reads and gives one entry per CDR3 protein, without DNA. Its listing shows some 170,000 distinct CDR3 sequences. CDR1 is SQVTM and CDR2 is ANQGSEA in the germline V gene. The CDR3 is made up of 15 amino acids. As for this clonotype: Its antigen is unidentified.

The chain uses TRBV29-1 and TRBJ1-2; TCRdb lists TRBD1, though no DNA is available to test this call. The sample was blood. This sequence was found in a human donor with ulcerative colitis or Crohn's disease, or a healthy co-twin of an affected twin (not recorded which). CDR3 sequence: CSVRPDRPSNYGYTF.